This T cell receptor (beta chain) was sequenced in a study of T cell responses to AZD1222 COVID-19 vaccine. Findings of the study overall: Nearly half of unique spike-specific TCRs reportedly avoided B.1.351 and B.1.1.7 mutated regions. After two AZD1222 doses, spike-specific TCR breadth and depth rose versus day 0. Among AZD1222 vaccinees, only six or seven were seropositive at baseline. Donors in the cohort were predominantly white British and more often female, and clonal diversity was possibly underestimated.

Regarding this clone: The antigen is undetermined.

CDR3 length: 15 residues. The V end lost 4 bases, the J end lost 8 bases, and 17 bases lay between the germline ends. Germline V gives CDR1 SGHDN, CDR2 FVKESK. The assay was immunoSEQ multiplex PCR, and TCRdb's table has in-frame clones only and misses some. Found here are around 160,000 clones, about 89% of them singletons; the top ten hold around 2.8%. The clonotype originates from an adult in good health. The rearrangement joins TRBV14 to TRBJ1-4, with no clear D. Sequenced here: peripheral blood, sampled on day 0 of MenACWY control vaccination. The CDR3 loop is CASSLDPGAREKLFF. DNA of the CDR3: TGTGCCAGCAGCCTAGATCCGGGAGCACGAGAAAAACTGTTTTTT.